A selection of T cell receptor beta chains follows, all from one sample in a study of blood T cell repertoires in COVID-19. Some clones are missing from TCRdb's copy, which holds only in-frame ones; the method was immunoSEQ multiplex PCR. The sample shows about 150,000 clones, roughly 78% of them seen only once. The sequenced sample was peripheral blood. The receptor source for this set is a human donor with acute or convalescent COVID-19. The donor label of this sample is uncertain. Both conserved end residues are part of each CDR3. D genes are given only for firm matches. Clone size, where shown, is once, few, many, or a class for clones that have expanded.

V: TRBV30
D: -
J: TRBJ1-1
size: -
CDR3: CAWSDSGSGSTEAFF
DNA: TGTGCCTGGAGCGACTCCGGGAGCGGAAGCACTGAAGCTTTCTTT

V: TRBV5-4
D: -
J: TRBJ1-4
size: -
CDR3: CASSDARGEEKLFF
DNA: TGTGCCAGCAGCGACGCCCGGGGGGAAGAAAAACTGTTTTTT

V: TRBV6-5
D: -
J: TRBJ1-6
size: -
CDR3: CASSRDPRGSPLHF
DNA: TGTGCCAGCAGTAGGGATCCAAGGGGTTCACCCCTCCACTTT

V: TRBV25-1
D: TRBD1
J: TRBJ1-2
size: -
CDR3: CASSDPGTGAYYGYTF
DNA: TGTGCCAGCAGTGACCCCGGGACAGGCGCCTACTATGGCTACACCTTC

V: TRBV11-2
D: -
J: TRBJ2-2
size: -
CDR3: CASSITSTGELFF
DNA: TGTGCCAGCAGCATTACATCCACCGGGGAGCTGTTTTTT

V: TRBV7-6
D: -
J: TRBJ2-1
size: -
CDR3: CASSFTRELGGAYNEQFF
DNA: TGTGCCAGCAGCTTTACAAGGGAGTTGGGTGGGGCCTACAATGAGCAGTTCTTC

V: TRBV7-2
D: TRBD1
J: TRBJ2-4
size: -
CDR3: CASSFRQGEGAKNIQYF
DNA: TGTGCCAGCAGCTTCCGACAGGGGGAAGGAGCCAAAAACATTCAGTACTTC

V: TRBV2
D: TRBD1
J: TRBJ2-2
size: -
CDR3: CASSVSTGGGRTGELFF
DNA: TGTGCCAGCAGTGTCTCTACAGGGGGCGGAAGAACCGGGGAGCTGTTTTTT

V: TRBV5-1
D: -
J: TRBJ1-2
size: few
CDR3: CASSPGPDSYYGYTF
DNA: TGCGCCAGCAGCCCGGGGCCGGACAGCTACTATGGCTACACCTTC

V: TRBV30
D: -
J: TRBJ1-3
size: once
CDR3: CAWTRGAGNTIYF
DNA: TGTGCCTGGACGCGCGGGGCTGGAAACACCATATATTTT

V: TRBV27
D: TRBD2
J: TRBJ2-7
size: -
CDR3: CASSFGGGYEQYF
DNA: TGTGCCAGCAGTTTTGGGGGGGGCTACGAGCAGTACTTC

V: TRBV6-5
D: TRBD1
J: TRBJ2-1
size: -
CDR3: CASSYGQGGDEQFF
DNA: TGTGCCAGCAGTTACGGACAGGGAGGTGATGAGCAGTTCTTC

V: TRBV6-5
D: -
J: TRBJ1-5
size: -
CDR3: CASSDMYQPQHF
DNA: TGTGCCAGCTCGGACATGTATCAGCCCCAGCATTTT

V: TRBV4-1
D: TRBD1
J: TRBJ2-1
size: -
CDR3: CASADRGNDDKQFF
DNA: TGCGCCAGCGCAGACAGGGGTAATGATGACAAGCAGTTCTTC

V: TRBV5-6
D: TRBD1
J: TRBJ1-1
size: -
CDR3: CASFRTGVNTEAFF
DNA: TGTGCCAGCTTCCGGACAGGGGTGAACACTGAAGCTTTCTTT

V: TRBV19
D: TRBD1
J: TRBJ2-7
size: -
CDR3: CASSDRGYEQYF
DNA: TGTGCCAGTAGTGACAGGGGTTACGAGCAGTACTTC

V: TRBV9
D: -
J: TRBJ1-1
size: -
CDR3: CASSAHIHMNTEAFF
DNA: TGTGCCAGCAGCGCGCACATACACATGAACACTGAAGCTTTCTTT

V: TRBV30
D: TRBD1
J: TRBJ1-2
size: -
CDR3: CAWSGGQGVGYGYTF
DNA: TGTGCCTGGAGTGGGGGACAGGGAGTAGGATATGGCTACACCTTC

V: TRBV6-5
D: -
J: TRBJ1-1
size: -
CDR3: CASSFDSVVVSGAFF
DNA: TGTGCCAGCAGCTTCGACAGTGTAGTAGTCTCTGGAGCTTTCTTT

V: TRBV6-5
D: -
J: TRBJ2-6
size: -
CDR3: CASKFSTGANVLTF
DNA: TGTGCCAGCAAGTTCAGTACTGGGGCCAACGTCCTGACTTTC

V: TRBV19
D: TRBD1
J: TRBJ1-2
size: -
CDR3: CASSMGTGEGYTF
DNA: TGTGCCAGTAGTATGGGGACAGGGGAAGGCTACACCTTC

V: TRBV2
D: -
J: TRBJ1-2
size: few
CDR3: CASSQGLNYGYTF
DNA: TGTGCCAGCTCCCAGGGGCTAAACTATGGCTACACCTTC

V: TRBV2
D: TRBD1
J: TRBJ1-5
size: -
CDR3: CASIPRDRGFYSNQPQHF
DNA: TGTGCCAGCATACCCCGAGACAGGGGTTTTTATAGCAATCAGCCCCAGCATTTT

V: TRBV7-9
D: -
J: TRBJ2-5
size: -
CDR3: CASSRRVGGQETQYF
DNA: TGTGCCAGCAGTCGCAGGGTCGGTGGGCAAGAGACCCAGTACTTC

V: TRBV12-3/TRBV12-4
D: -
J: TRBJ2-3
size: few
CDR3: CASSLGSDNTQYF
DNA: TGTGCCAGCAGTTTAGGATCGGACAATACGCAGTATTTT

V: TRBV18
D: TRBD2
J: TRBJ2-1
size: once
CDR3: CASSPRERGALNEQFF
DNA: TGTGCCAGCTCACCACGGGAGCGGGGGGCCCTCAATGAGCAGTTCTTC

V: TRBV19
D: -
J: TRBJ2-7
size: few
CDR3: CASSYGQTSSYEQYF
DNA: TGTGCCAGTAGTTACGGACAGACGAGCTCCTACGAGCAGTACTTC

V: TRBV11-2
D: -
J: TRBJ1-1
size: -
CDR3: CASSPAGDPGAEAFF
DNA: TGTGCCAGCAGCCCTGCGGGAGACCCCGGGGCTGAAGCTTTCTTT

V: TRBV4-3
D: -
J: TRBJ1-6
size: few
CDR3: CASSQDRGQPNSPLHF
DNA: TGCGCCAGCAGCCAAGATCGGGGACAACCTAATTCACCCCTCCACTTT

V: TRBV11-2
D: -
J: TRBJ2-1
size: -
CDR3: CASSLVAGDYNEQFF
DNA: TGTGCCAGCAGCTTAGTTGCAGGGGACTACAATGAGCAGTTCTTC

V: TRBV30
D: -
J: TRBJ2-7
size: -
CDR3: CAWTLGGATSLYEQYF
DNA: TGTGCCTGGACCCTCGGAGGGGCCACTAGCCTCTACGAGCAGTACTTC

V: TRBV19
D: TRBD1
J: TRBJ1-3
size: -
CDR3: CASSPRDRGRLSGNTIYF
DNA: TGTGCCAGTAGCCCCCGGGACAGGGGGCGACTCTCTGGAAACACCATATATTTT

V: TRBV3-1/TRBV3-2
D: -
J: TRBJ1-1
size: -
CDR3: CASSRLPDGNTEAFF
DNA: TGTGCCAGCAGCCGACTCCCAGACGGTAACACTGAAGCTTTCTTT

V: TRBV19
D: TRBD1
J: TRBJ2-6
size: -
CDR3: CASSATGAGANVLTF
DNA: TGTGCCAGTAGTGCGACAGGGGCTGGGGCCAACGTCCTGACTTTC

V: TRBV19
D: TRBD2
J: TRBJ2-3
size: once
CDR3: CASSNGRMGTSTDTQYF
DNA: TGTGCCAGTAGTAACGGGAGGATGGGGACCTCCACAGATACGCAGTATTTT

V: TRBV7-9
D: -
J: TRBJ2-7
size: -
CDR3: CATFTPGYEQYF
DNA: TGTGCCACCTTTACGCCAGGCTACGAGCAGTACTTC

V: TRBV27
D: -
J: TRBJ1-1
size: -
CDR3: CASSRRVGLGNRQRNTEAFF
DNA: TGTGCCAGCAGCCGCAGGGTTGGACTAGGAAACCGGCAAAGAAACACTGAAGCTTTCTTT

V: TRBV15
D: TRBD1
J: TRBJ2-7
size: few
CDR3: CATSRDLGDRGTIYEQYF
DNA: TGTGCCACCAGCAGAGATTTAGGAGACAGGGGAACCATCTACGAGCAGTACTTC